This T cell receptor beta chain was sequenced during a study of OX40 agonist ivuxolimab in advanced cancers. Study-level background: Dose-escalation patients were diagnosed with hepatocellular carcinoma, melanoma, renal cell cancer or head and neck cancer.

Findings of the study overall: Among some nonresponders, normalized T-cell clonal expansion was also low. Which antigen the expanded peripheral T cells recognized is unknown.

CDR1 is SGHTA, CDR2 FQGNSA, per germline. V gave up 6 bases and J gave up 10 bases, with 13 bases separating them. The CDR3 totals 12 residues. The sample holds one count of this clone. Its antigen remains unidentified. Sequenced by immunoSEQ multiplex PCR; TCRdb stores in-frame clones only, minus some. The sample has 70,000 to 80,000 clones, approximately 89% seen once. This receptor was taken from an adult with an advanced solid tumor such as melanoma, head and neck, liver or kidney cancer. The V and J genes are TRBV7-2 and TRBJ2-1, with D perhaps matching TRBD1 or TRBD2 (6 bases each). The starting material was CD4+ or CD8+ T cells sorted from blood, obtained in a trial of the OX40 agonist ivuxolimab. CDR3 bases: TGTGCCAGCAGTCTTACAGGGAGGGAGCAGTTCTTC. It is translated as CASSLTGREQFF.